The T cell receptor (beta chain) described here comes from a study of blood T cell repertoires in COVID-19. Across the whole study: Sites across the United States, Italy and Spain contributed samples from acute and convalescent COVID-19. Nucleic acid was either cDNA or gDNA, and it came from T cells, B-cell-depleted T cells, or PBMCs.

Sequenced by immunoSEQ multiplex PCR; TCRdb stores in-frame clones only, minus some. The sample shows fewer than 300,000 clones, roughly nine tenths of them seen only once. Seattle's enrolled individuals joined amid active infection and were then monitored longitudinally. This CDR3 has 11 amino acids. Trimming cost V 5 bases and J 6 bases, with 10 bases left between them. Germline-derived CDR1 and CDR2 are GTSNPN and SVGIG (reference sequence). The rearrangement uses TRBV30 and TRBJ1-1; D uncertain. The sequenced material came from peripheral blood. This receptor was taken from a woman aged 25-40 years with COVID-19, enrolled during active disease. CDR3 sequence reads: CAWGSQAEAFF. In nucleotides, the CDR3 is TGTGCCTGGGGCAGCCAGGCTGAAGCTTTCTTT.